The rows below give T cell receptor beta chains drawn from one sample of a study of T cell responses to AZD1222 COVID-19 vaccine. Sequencing was performed with immunoSEQ multiplex PCR; in TCRdb, only in-frame clones are kept and a portion is missing. The table shows about 130,000 clones, with roughly 92% occurring only once. The sequencing used peripheral blood, collected 28 days after the second AZD1222 dose. These TCRs come from an adult who received the AZD1222 COVID-19 vaccine. The CDR3 runs from the conserved cysteine through the conserved F or W. A D gene is named only where the DNA matches it firmly. Where a row states a size, it is once, few, many or the class of an expanded clone; other rows omit it.

D,size,V,J,DNA,CDR3
TRBD1,-,TRBV5-5,TRBJ1-4,TGTGCCAGCAGCTTGCGACAGGGTGATGAAAAACTGTTTTTT,CASSLRQGDEKLFF
-,-,TRBV18,TRBJ2-7,TGTGCCAGCTCACCAACCGGGTACGAGCAGTACTTC,CASSPTGYEQYF
-,-,TRBV27,TRBJ2-1,TGTGCCAGCAGTGCGGGCTATATGGCCTACAATGAGCAGTTCTTC,CASSAGYMAYNEQFF
-,-,TRBV29-1,TRBJ2-7,TGCAGCGTTGAAGTGACAGAACCTTACGAGCAGTACTTC,CSVEVTEPYEQYF
TRBD2,-,TRBV11-3,TRBJ2-7,TGTGCCAGCAGTGGACTAGCGGGGGGCCAATACGAGCAGTACTTC,CASSGLAGGQYEQYF
-,-,TRBV28,TRBJ2-6,TGTGCCAGCACCCCGGGGTCTGCTGGGGCCAACGTCCTGACTTTC,CASTPGSAGANVLTF
TRBD1,-,TRBV19,TRBJ1-2,TGTGCCAGTAGTATACAGGGGGGCGCCTATGGCTACACCTTC,CASSIQGGAYGYTF
-,-,TRBV6-5,TRBJ2-5,TGTGCCAGCCTTTACCAAGAGACCCAGTACTTC,CASLYQETQYF
-,once,TRBV24-1,TRBJ2-2,TGTGCCACCAGTGATTTGAACAGGAGCACCGGGGAGCTGTTTTTT,CATSDLNRSTGELFF
TRBD2,-,TRBV7-2,TRBJ2-5,TGTGCCAGCAGCCTAGCGGGGACTAGCGGGAGGGGAGAGACCCAGTACTTC,CASSLAGTSGRGETQYF
-,-,TRBV5-5,TRBJ1-5,TGTGCCAGCAGCCCGAGGACGGAGAATCAGCCCCAGCATTTT,CASSPRTENQPQHF
-,-,TRBV5-1,TRBJ1-2,TGCGCCAGTCGGGCGGTAAACTATGGCTACACCTTC,CASRAVNYGYTF
TRBD2,-,TRBV5-4,TRBJ2-7,TGTGCCAGCAGCTTCGAGACTAGCGGGGCCTACGAGCAGTACTTC,CASSFETSGAYEQYF
TRBD1,once,TRBV18,TRBJ2-7,TGTGCCAGCTCACCTCGGGACAGGGAGCAGTACTTC,CASSPRDREQYF
TRBD1,-,TRBV2,TRBJ1-1,TGTGCCTCAAGGGAGGGGGCGGCTGAAGCTTTCTTT,CASREGAAEAFF
-,-,TRBV3-1/TRBV3-2,TRBJ2-6,TGTGCCAGCAGCCAAGTCTTTGGTGCGAACAGGCTCTGCTCTGGGGCCAACGTCCTGACTTTC,CASSQVFGANRLCSGANVLTF
TRBD1,-,TRBV30,TRBJ1-5,TGTGCCTGGAGCCCTACAGGGGTTCAGCCCCAGCATTTT,CAWSPTGVQPQHF
-,-,TRBV5-1,TRBJ1-2,TGCGCCAGCAGCTTGAGGGCTCCGGACTATGGCTACACCTTC,CASSLRAPDYGYTF
TRBD2,once,TRBV7-2,TRBJ2-7,TGTGCCAGCAGCCGTACTAGCGGGGGGGCCTACGAGCAGTACTTC,CASSRTSGGAYEQYF
TRBD2,-,TRBV2,TRBJ2-2,TGTGCCAGCAGCATTAGCGGGAGCGCCGGGGAGCTGTTTTTT,CASSISGSAGELFF
-,-,TRBV5-1,TRBJ2-5,TGCGCCAGCAGCGGTCCGGAGGCCAACCTTCAAGAGACCCAGTACTTC,CASSGPEANLQETQYF
-,-,TRBV6-9,TRBJ1-2,TGTGCCAGCAGTTATTCATATGGCTACACCTTC,CASSYSYGYTF
-,-,TRBV12-5,TRBJ1-2,TGTGCTAGTGGTTCCAATACGGGCTACACCTTC,CASGSNTGYTF
TRBD2,-,TRBV11-3,TRBJ2-1,TGTGCCAGCAGCTTAGGGGGGGGCTCCTACAATGAGCAGTTCTTC,CASSLGGGSYNEQFF
-,-,TRBV6-2/TRBV6-3,TRBJ2-7,TGTGCCAGCACCCCGGACGCCTCCTACGAGCAGTACTTC,CASTPDASYEQYF